One sample yielded the 27 T cell receptor beta chains listed below, sequenced in a study of cytomegalovirus exposure and HLA in healthy donors. Primers included in the PCR were 60 Vbeta and 13 Jbeta primers. Profiling relied on immunoSEQ multiplex PCR, and the TCRdb table lists in-frame clones only, not all of them. This table holds some 150,000 clones, around 79% found once. The sequenced sample consisted of PBMCs. Receptor source: a woman between 35 and 50 years old in good health and CMV-seronegative.

J is TRBJ1-5 and V is TRBV4-1, with TRBD1 matching over 8 bases. The CDR3 runs to 16 residues. Per germline, CDR1 MGHRA and CDR2 YSYEKL. With 1 base clipped from V and 2 bases from J, the junction kept 4 bases outside the gene matches. The CDR3: CASSQVDRVGNQPQHF. The CDR3 coding sequence is TGCGCCAGCAGCCAAGTGGACAGGGTAGGCAATCAGCCCCAGCATTTT.

The chain carries TRBV6-1 and TRBJ2-5; D gene unclear. Near its end, the DNA agrees better with TRBJ2-7, so the J call may be wrong. CDR1 and CDR2 from the germline V gene are MNHNS and SASEGT. The CDR3 contains 11 residues. CDR3 sequence: CASTRGYEQYF. The DNA for the CDR3 is TGTGCCAGCACGCGAGGCTACGAGCAGTACTTC.

V is TRBV6-5 and J is TRBJ2-7; a possible D gene is TRBD2 (6 bases). The CDR3 runs 12 residues. Germline loops: CDR1 MNHEY, CDR2 SVGAGI. The V end lost 9 bases, the J end lost 4 bases, and 13 bases lay between the germline ends. The CDR3 spells CASSGRSYEQYF. In DNA, the CDR3 is TGTGCCAGTAGTGGGAGGTCGTACGAGCAGTACTTC.

The V call is TRBV2, the J call TRBJ2-1; tentatively, D is TRBD1 (6 bases). CDR1 SNHLY and CDR2 FYNNEI come from the germline V gene. V gave up 6 bases and J gave up 1 base, with 10 bases separating them. This CDR3 has 14 residues. As DNA, the CDR3 is TGTGCCAGCAGGAGTCAGGGGTCCTACAATGAGCAGTTCTTC. This gives the protein CASRSQGSYNEQFF. The variable domain in full, completed from reference TRBV2 and TRBJ2-1, reads EPEVTQTPSHQVTQMGQEVILRCVPISNHLYFYWYRQILGQKVEFLVSFYNNEISEKSEIFDDQFSVERPDGSNFTLKIRSTKLEDSAMYFCASRSQGSYNEQFFGPGTRLTVL.

J is TRBJ2-7 and V is TRBV6-1, with 7 bases identical to TRBD1. Trimming at V came to 7 bases and at J to 2 bases, leaving 8 bases not matched to a gene. This CDR3 contains 14 residues. Germline loops: CDR1 MNHNS, CDR2 SASEGT. The CDR3 loop reads CASTLDRPAYEQYF. In DNA form, the CDR3 reads TGTGCCAGCACCCTGGACAGGCCTGCCTACGAGCAGTACTTC.

This chain joins TRBV5-1 and TRBJ1-1; 7 nucleotides line up with TRBD1. The germline V gene has CDR1 SGHRS and CDR2 YFSETQ. This CDR3 is built from 16 residues. After removal of 2 bases from V and 1 base from J, the junction contained 8 bases not matched to a gene. The CDR3 protein is CASSFTGGTANTEAFF. CDR3 in DNA: TGCGCCAGCAGCTTTACGGGGGGGACAGCGAACACTGAAGCTTTCTTT. The variable domain in full, completed from reference TRBV5-1 and TRBJ1-1, reads KAGVTQTPRYLIKTRGQQVTLSCSPISGHRSVSWYQQTPGQGLQFLFEYFSETQRNKGNFPGRFSGRQFSNSRSEMNVSTLELGDSALYLCASSFTGGTANTEAFFGQGTRLTVV.

The chain couples TRBV5-1 to TRBJ2-5, with D tentatively TRBD1 (6 bases). The CDR3 loop spans 13 amino acids. Germline lookup yields CDR1 SGHRS and CDR2 YFSETQ. V lost 4 bases and J 0 bases, leaving 7 bases between the germline ends. The chain's CDR3 is CASSRQDQETQYF. The CDR3 coding sequence is TGCGCCAGCAGCCGACAGGACCAAGAGACCCAGTACTTC.

The chain has TRBV5-1 and TRBJ1-4, with D maybe TRBD1 (5 bases). The V gene lost 0 bases and the J gene lost 7 bases, with 10 bases spanning the gap. CDR3 length: 14 amino acids. CDR1 SGHRS and CDR2 YFSETQ come from the germline V gene. This chain's CDR3 is CASSLAGRAEKLFF. The CDR3 region has the DNA TGCGCCAGCAGCTTGGCAGGGAGGGCTGAAAAACTGTTTTTT.

Only a few counts were recorded for this clone. V gene TRBV5-6 combines with J gene TRBJ1-6; perhaps TRBD1 as D (6 bases). CDR1 and CDR2 from the germline V gene are SGHDT and YYEEEE. The V end lost 3 bases, the J end lost 10 bases, and 11 bases lay between the germline ends. This CDR3 spans 13 amino acids. The CDR3 sequence: CASSYGTMSPLHF. Written as DNA, the CDR3 is TGTGCCAGCAGCTACGGGACAATGTCACCCCTCCACTTT.

This clone occurred a few times. J is TRBJ1-1 and V is TRBV6-6; tentatively, D is TRBD1 (5 bases). The V gene's germline CDR1 is MNHNY and CDR2 SVGAGI (reference sequence). CDR3 length: 14 residues. Trimming took 0 bases from V and 1 from J, leaving 6 bases between them. The CDR3 loop is CASSYSGGNTEAFF. CDR3 coding DNA: TGTGCCAGCAGTTACTCCGGGGGGAACACTGAAGCTTTCTTT.

On this clone: Other nucleotide sequences in the sample specify the same CDR3. The CDR3 protein is CASSLEGATDTQYF. CDR3 sequence (DNA): TGCGCCAGCAGCTTGGAGGGGGCCACAGATACGCAGTATTTT. This sequence joins TRBV5-1 and TRBJ2-3; the match to TRBD1 covers 7 bases. There are 14 residues in the CDR3. Germline V gene data show CDR1 as SGHRS and CDR2 as YFSETQ. V lost 0 bases, J lost 2 bases, and 0 bases stayed unmatched.

This clone was seen a few times. This chain links TRBV27 with TRBJ2-1, with 12 bases aligning to TRBD2. Per germline, CDR1 MNHEY and CDR2 SMNVEV (reference sequence). Trimming removed 7 bases from V and 8 bases from J; junction bases left unmatched: 9. The CDR3 is 15 amino acids. The CDR3 loop reads CASNLAGGPRDEQFF. The CDR3 region has the DNA TGTGCCAGCAACCTAGCGGGGGGGCCCCGGGATGAGCAGTTCTTC.

CDR3 sequence reads: CASRLVCSGGPTDTQYF. CDR3 nucleotides: TGTGCCAGCAGGTTAGTGTGTAGCGGGGGTCCCACAGATACGCAGTATTTT. This chain joins TRBV2 and TRBJ2-3; 9 bases are shared with TRBD2. Unmatched junction bases numbered 12, after V lost 6 bases and J lost 2 bases. This CDR3 has 17 amino acids. Germline CDR1 SNHLY, CDR2 FYNNEI.

This clone has only a few counts. The chain joins TRBV15 to TRBJ1-5; D is possibly TRBD1 (5 bases). Trimming pared 0 bases from V and 6 bases from J, leaving 18 bases between. The CDR3 totals 17 residues. In germline, CDR1 is LNHNV, CDR2 YYDKDF (reference sequence). Written as DNA, the CDR3 is TGTGCCACCAGCAGAGATATAGGAGGGGAGAGGACTCAGCCCCAGCATTTT. Amino acids: CATSRDIGGERTQPQHF. The full variable domain, in which reference TRBV15 and TRBJ1-5 provide the parts outside the CDR3, is DAMVIQNPRYQVTQFGKPVTLSCSQTLNHNVMYWYQQKSSQAPKLLFHYYDKDFNNEADTPDNFQSRRPNTSFCFLDIRSPGLGDTAMYLCATSRDIGGERTQPQHFGDGTRLSIL.

V is TRBV5-1 and J is TRBJ1-1; a weak D match, TRBD1 (5 bases). The V and J ends lost 6 bases and 0 bases respectively, with 18 bases between them. The CDR3 covers 16 residues. The germline CDR1 and CDR2 sequences are SGHRS and YFSETQ. The CDR3 nucleotides are TGCGCCAGCACAAGGGGTCACGAGGCAGTGAACACTGAAGCTTTCTTT. Its protein is CASTRGHEAVNTEAFF. Full variable domain (rest looked up from reference TRBV5-1 and TRBJ1-1): KAGVTQTPRYLIKTRGQQVTLSCSPISGHRSVSWYQQTPGQGLQFLFEYFSETQRNKGNFPGRFSGRQFSNSRSEMNVSTLELGDSALYLCASTRGHEAVNTEAFFGQGTRLTVV.

The V and J genes are TRBV9 and TRBJ2-2; D remains ambiguous. V gave up 1 base and J gave up 0 bases, with 10 bases separating them. Germline V gene lookup returns CDR1 SGDLS and CDR2 YYNGEE. The length of the CDR3 is 16 residues. The CDR3 here is CASSVRPTSNTGELFF. The CDR3 DNA reads TGTGCCAGCAGCGTACGGCCGACATCGAACACCGGGGAGCTGTTTTTT.

The V and J genes are TRBV25-1 and TRBJ1-1; 7 bases are shared with TRBD1. Germline-derived CDR1 and CDR2 are MGHDK and SYGVNS. The CDR3 consists of 13 residues. Losses at the gene ends were 4 bases for V and 4 bases for J; bases not matched to a gene: 3. The CDR3 bases are TGTGCCAGCAGTGCAGGGGGTGGCACTGAAGCTTTCTTT. This translates into CASSAGGGTEAFF.

The chain joins TRBV14 to TRBJ2-7; D not resolved. CDR1 is SGHDN and CDR2 is FVKESK in the germline V gene. V was shortened by 4 bases and J by 9 bases, with 19 bases between the two germline ends. The CDR3 sequence is 14 residues long. CDR3 DNA sequence: TGTGCCAGCAGCCCCCCAGTCGCTCGAGGCAGGCAGTACTTC. Its translation is CASSPPVARGRQYF. Full variable domain (outside the CDR3, taken from reference TRBV14 and TRBJ2-7): EAGVTQFPSHSVIEKGQTVTLRCDPISGHDNLYWYRRVMGKEIKFLLHFVKESKQDESGMPNNRFLAERTGGTYSTLKVQPAELEDSGVYFCASSPPVARGRQYFGPGTRLTVT.

The genes are TRBV5-4 and TRBJ2-7; 8 bases match TRBD2. The ends lost 3 bases at V and 0 bases at J; junction bases unmatched: 8. Germline-derived CDR1 and CDR2 are SGHNT and YYREEE (reference sequence). This CDR3 region has 16 residues. The CDR3 sequence is CASSSFGGGFSYEQYF. The DNA of the CDR3 is TGTGCCAGCAGCTCCTTTGGCGGGGGGTTCTCCTACGAGCAGTACTTC. Full variable domain (rest looked up from reference TRBV5-4 and TRBJ2-7): ETGVTQSPTHLIKTRGQQVTLRCSSQSGHNTVSWYQQALGQGPQFIFQYYREEENGRGNFPPRFSGLQFPNYSSELNVNALELDDSALYLCASSSFGGGFSYEQYFGPGTRLTVT.

This chain joins TRBV4-1 and TRBJ2-4; TRBD1 might be the D (6 bases). Per germline, CDR1 MGHRA and CDR2 YSYEKL. The length of the CDR3 is 14 residues. Trimming took 3 bases from V and 8 from J, leaving 14 bases between them. The CDR3 nucleotides read TGCGCCAGCAGCCAGCCCACAGGGATGGACATTCAGTACTTC. Translation: CASSQPTGMDIQYF.

This clone was counted many times. The chain uses TRBV29-1 and TRBJ1-2; D perhaps matches TRBD1 (6 bases). The germline CDR1 and CDR2 sequences are SQVTM and ANQGSEA. The CDR3 runs to 12 residues. V lost 7 bases and J 6 bases, leaving 15 bases between the germline ends. The CDR3 protein is CSESTGSNGYTF. Written as DNA, the CDR3 is TGCAGCGAGTCAACAGGGAGCAATGGCTACACCTTC.

This clone occurred a few times. The V call is TRBV7-2, the J call TRBJ2-1, with D tentatively TRBD2 (6 bases). This CDR3 comprises 14 residues. V was trimmed by 5 bases and J by 10 bases, leaving 18 bases between them. Germline V gene sequence: CDR1 SGHTA, CDR2 FQGNSA. The CDR3 DNA is TGTGCCAGCAGCGATTTAGCGCCGGGGGACGAGCAGTTCTTC. Residues: CASSDLAPGDEQFF.

The chain couples TRBV6-4 to TRBJ1-3; D unresolved. The V end lost 5 bases, the J end lost 1 base, and 6 bases lay between the germline ends. CDR1 and CDR2 (germline): MRHNA, SNTAGT. The CDR3 length is 13 residues. CDR3 sequence (DNA): TGTGCCAGCAGTCGGGGTTCTGGAAACACCATATATTTT. It is translated as CASSRGSGNTIYF.

The table lists this clone with a few counts. The genes are TRBV11-2 and TRBJ2-1; D may be TRBD1 (6 bases). The CDR3 covers 14 residues. Germline V gene sequence: CDR1 SGHAT, CDR2 FQNNGV. Trimming removed 6 bases from V and 8 bases from J, with 17 bases in between. As DNA, the CDR3 is TGTGCCAGCAGTTCCCTTCGACAGGCTTATGAGCAGTTCTTC. Translating gives CASSSLRQAYEQFF.

Concerning this clone: At one end, the junction sequence differs from germline, possibly due to a read error. The rearrangement links TRBV11-2 to TRBJ1-5; unclear D gene. This CDR3 comprises 15 residues. Looked up from germline, CDR1 is SGHAT and CDR2 is FQNNGV. CDR3 protein: CASSYLGGPNEPQHF. The CDR3, as DNA: TGTGCCAGCAGCTACCTCGGTGGGCCCAATGAGCCCCAGCATTTT. The variable domain in full, completed from reference TRBV11-2 and TRBJ1-5, reads EAGVAQSPRYKIIEKRQSVAFWCNPISGHATLYWYQQILGQGPKLLIQFQNNGVVDDSQLPKDRFSAERLKGVDSTLKIQPAKLEDSAVYLCASSYLGGPNEPQHFGDGTRLSIL.

This clone was counted only a few times. V gene TRBV6-5 combines with J gene TRBJ2-7; a weak D match, TRBD1 (6 bases). V gave up 6 bases and J gave up 5 bases, with 20 bases separating them. The CDR3 has 15 residues. Per germline, CDR1 MNHEY and CDR2 SVGAGI. The CDR3 sequence: CASSRTETSTNEQYF. DNA for the CDR3: TGTGCCAGCAGCCGGACAGAAACCTCCACCAACGAGCAGTACTTC.

By share, this clone counts as medium-sized. V is TRBV4-2 and J is TRBJ2-3, with 7 bases fitting TRBD2. Unmatched junction bases numbered 5, after V lost 1 base and J lost 1 base. The CDR3 length is 16 residues. Per the germline V gene, CDR1 is LGHNA and CDR2 is YNFKEQ. CDR3 in amino acids: CASSQGGAGGTDTQYF. The DNA for the CDR3 is TGTGCCAGCAGCCAAGGAGGCGCGGGGGGCACAGATACGCAGTATTTT.